These 5 T cell receptor beta chains were sequenced from one sample in a study of T cells in Graves' hyperthyroidism and ophthalmopathy. The CDR3 regions of TCR beta were amplified from RNA transcripts. A first-round RT-PCR of the TCR CDR3 used the HTBI primer set. A single record per CDR3 protein comes from TCRdb applying MiXCR to the multiplex PCR reads. The sample holds about 600,000 distinct CDR3 sequences, approximately 14% seen once. The sequenced material came from blood. These receptor sequences come from a woman under 30 with Graves' ophthalmopathy.

On this clonotype: Possible read error: a much larger clone is one base away. The genes are TRBV28 and TRBJ2-7, with TRBD2 matching over 11 bases. CDR3 length equals 15 residues. V dropped 6 bases and J dropped 7; count of bases not matched to a gene: 11. Germline lookup yields CDR1 MDHEN and CDR2 SYDVKM. DNA for the CDR3: TGTGCCAGCAGAAGACTAGCGGGGATCTACAATGAGCAGTACTTC. As protein: CASRRLAGIYNEQYF. The whole variable domain, remainder taken from reference TRBV28 and TRBJ2-7, is DVKVTQSSRYLVKRTGEKVFLECVQDMDHENMFWYRQDPGLGLRLIYFSYDVKMKEKGDIPEGYSVSREKKERFSLILESASTNQTSMYLCASRRLAGIYNEQYFGPGTRLTVT.

This clonotype showed up many times. The J gene is TRBJ1-2, the V gene TRBV3-1, with TRBD1 matching 11 bases. The length of the CDR3 is 16 residues. The V gene end was trimmed by 1 base and the J gene end by 2 bases; junction bases not matched to a gene: 3. Per the germline V gene, CDR1 is LGHDT and CDR2 is YNNKEL (reference sequence). The DNA for the CDR3 is TGTGCCAGCAGCCAAGTAGGGACAGGGGGGAACTATGGCTACACCTTC. Encoded protein: CASSQVGTGGNYGYTF.

This clonotype has a count of ten or more. V gene TRBV28 combines with J gene TRBJ2-7; TRBD1 matches 11 bases. The J segment lost 6 bases and the V segment lost 4 bases, leaving 8 bases of the junction unmatched. The germline V gene has CDR1 MDHEN and CDR2 SYDVKM. This CDR3 comprises 15 residues. The CDR3 region is CASSYRDRGKGEQYF. Here the CDR3 DNA reads TGTGCCAGCAGTTACCGGGACAGGGGGAAGGGCGAGCAGTACTTC.

This clonotype was picked up a small number of times. V usage is TRBV28 and J usage is TRBJ2-3; D is unclear. Deletions cut 3 bases from V and 2 bases from J, with 9 bases between. Germline V lookup: CDR1 MDHEN, CDR2 SYDVKM. The CDR3 spans 14 residues. The CDR3 DNA follows: TGTGCCAGCAGTTTCTGGCTCTCCACAGATACGCAGTATTTT. Translated: CASSFWLSTDTQYF.

V gene TRBV3-1 combines with J gene TRBJ2-7, with TRBD2 matching over 16 bases. V was pared by 1 base and J by 3 bases, with 12 bases of the junction left unmatched. This CDR3 has 20 residues. The germline CDR1 and CDR2 sequences are LGHDT and YNNKEL (reference sequence). The chain's CDR3 is CASSQATGGTSGRAYYEQYF. CDR3 DNA sequence: TGTGCCAGCAGCCAAGCAACTGGGGGGACTAGCGGGAGGGCGTACTACGAGCAGTACTTC.